The clone carrying this TCR beta chain was detected a few times. The antigen is not known. This record belongs to a study of T-cell reconstitution after alpha-beta-depleted transplantation in children. The TCRbeta library was prepared with unique molecular identifiers. MiXCR, run by TCRdb on the PCR reads, gives a single entry per CDR3 protein. The data contain under 150,000 distinct CDR3 sequences, 8.5% to 10% of them singletons. The study's findings and limits: The main origin of T-cell counts and diversity one year after transplant was newly produced T cells. The origin of alpha-beta T cells about two months after transplant was reportedly several hundred expanded graft clones. The study traced high day-60 TCRbeta diversity in some patients to surviving recipient T cells and thymic progenitors.

Germline V CDR1 and CDR2: SEHNR, FQNEAQ (reference sequence). Trimming removed 11 bases from V and 4 bases from J; junction bases left unmatched: 6. This CDR3 has 13 amino acids. Specimen: PBMCs, mostly from graft donor cells, collected 180 days after TCRalphabeta/CD19-depleted stem cell transplant. The chain combines TRBV7-9 with TRBJ2-3; 10 bases map to TRBD1. The TCR was taken from a girl in the first two years of life who had a stem cell transplant for combined immunodeficiency, so the T cells may come from the graft donor. CDR3 sequence reads: CAGPGQGSDTQYF. CDR3 nucleotides: TGTGCCGGCCCGGGACAGGGGTCAGATACGCAGTATTTT.